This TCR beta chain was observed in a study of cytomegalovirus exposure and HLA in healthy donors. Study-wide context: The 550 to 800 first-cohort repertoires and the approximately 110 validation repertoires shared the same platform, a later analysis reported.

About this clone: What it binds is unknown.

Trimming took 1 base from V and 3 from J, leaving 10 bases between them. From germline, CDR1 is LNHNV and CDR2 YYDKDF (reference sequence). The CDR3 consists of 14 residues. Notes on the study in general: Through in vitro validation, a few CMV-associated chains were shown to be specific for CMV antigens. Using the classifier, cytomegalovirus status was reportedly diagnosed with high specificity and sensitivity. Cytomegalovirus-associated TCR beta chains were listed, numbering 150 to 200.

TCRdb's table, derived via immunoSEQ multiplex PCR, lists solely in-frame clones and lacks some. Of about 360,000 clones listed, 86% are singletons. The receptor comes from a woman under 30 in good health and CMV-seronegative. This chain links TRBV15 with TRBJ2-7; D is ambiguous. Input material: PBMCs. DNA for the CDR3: TGTGCCACCAGCAGAGTCGGCGCGGACTACGAGCAGTACTTC. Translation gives CATSRVGADYEQYF.